Sequencing of this T cell receptor beta chain was carried out in a study of identical twins. V lost 6 bases, J lost 5 bases, and 9 bases stayed unmatched. The CDR3 length is 15 residues. Germline V gene sequence: CDR1 ENHRY, CDR2 SYGVKD. MiXCR, applied by TCRdb to the 5' RACE reads, yields one record per CDR3 protein. The table has hundreds of thousands of distinct CDR3 sequences, less than 7% seen once. This clonotype has at least ten counts. Specimen: naive T cells sorted from blood. This TCR derives from a man between 18 and 29 years old in good health. This chain connects TRBV10-3 to TRBJ2-1, with 8 bases matching TRBD2. CDR3 DNA sequence: TGTGCCATCAGCGGGGGACTAGTCAGTGACAATGAGCAGTTCTTC. Protein sequence: CAISGGLVSDNEQFF.